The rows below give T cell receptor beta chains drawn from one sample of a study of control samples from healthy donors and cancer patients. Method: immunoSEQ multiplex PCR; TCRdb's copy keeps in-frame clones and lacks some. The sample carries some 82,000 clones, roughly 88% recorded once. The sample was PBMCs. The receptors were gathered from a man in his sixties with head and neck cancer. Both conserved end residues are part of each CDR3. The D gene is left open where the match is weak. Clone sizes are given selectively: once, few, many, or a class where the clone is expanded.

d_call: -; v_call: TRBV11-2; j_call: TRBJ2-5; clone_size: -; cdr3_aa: CASSYGNSLFQETQYF; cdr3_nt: TGTGCCAGCAGCTATGGGAACAGCCTATTCCAAGAGACCCAGTACTTC
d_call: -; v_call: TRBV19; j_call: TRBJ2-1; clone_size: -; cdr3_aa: CASSRQVVTANEQFF; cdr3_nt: TGTGCCAGTAGTAGACAGGTCGTCACAGCGAATGAGCAGTTCTTC
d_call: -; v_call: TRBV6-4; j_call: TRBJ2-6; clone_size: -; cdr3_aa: CASSDFSGANVLTF; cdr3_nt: TGTGCCAGCAGTGATTTCTCTGGGGCCAACGTCCTGACTTTC
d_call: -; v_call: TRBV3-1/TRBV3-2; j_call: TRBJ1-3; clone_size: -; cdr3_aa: CASSQVFSSGNTIYF; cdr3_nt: TGTGCCAGCAGCCAAGTTTTTAGCTCTGGAAACACCATATATTTT
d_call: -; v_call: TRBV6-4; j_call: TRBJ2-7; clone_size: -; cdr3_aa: CASCEQYF; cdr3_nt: TGTGCCAGCTGCGAGCAGTACTTC
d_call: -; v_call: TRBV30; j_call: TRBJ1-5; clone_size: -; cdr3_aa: CAWRGGDRRNQPQHF; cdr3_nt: TGTGCCTGGAGGGGCGGTGACAGACGCAATCAGCCCCAGCATTTT
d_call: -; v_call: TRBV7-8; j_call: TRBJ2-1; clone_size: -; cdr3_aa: CASSYRMVDEQFF; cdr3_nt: TGTGCCAGCAGCTATCGTATGGTCGATGAGCAGTTCTTC
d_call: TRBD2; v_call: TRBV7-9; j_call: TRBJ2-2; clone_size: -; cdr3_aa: CASSWTSGNTGELFF; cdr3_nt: TGTGCCAGCAGTTGGACTAGCGGGAACACCGGGGAGCTGTTTTTT
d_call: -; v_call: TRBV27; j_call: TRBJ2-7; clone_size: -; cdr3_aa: CASSPFGAGEQYF; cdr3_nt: TGTGCCAGCAGCCCATTTGGGGCGGGAGAGCAGTACTTC
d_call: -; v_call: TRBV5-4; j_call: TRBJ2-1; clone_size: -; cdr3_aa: CAIEAYNEQFF; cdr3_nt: TGTGCCATTGAAGCCTACAATGAGCAGTTCTTC
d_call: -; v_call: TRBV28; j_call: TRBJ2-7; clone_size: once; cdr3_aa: CASGTGTYEQYF; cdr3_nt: TGTGCCAGCGGGACGGGAACCTACGAGCAGTACTTC
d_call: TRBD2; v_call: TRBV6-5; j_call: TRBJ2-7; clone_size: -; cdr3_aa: CASSTWLRGNYEQYF; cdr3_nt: TGTGCCAGCAGTACCTGGTTGCGGGGGAACTACGAGCAGTACTTC
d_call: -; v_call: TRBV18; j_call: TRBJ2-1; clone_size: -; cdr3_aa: CASSPSGPLGEQFF; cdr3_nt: TGTGCCAGCTCACCAAGCGGGCCCCTGGGGGAGCAGTTCTTC
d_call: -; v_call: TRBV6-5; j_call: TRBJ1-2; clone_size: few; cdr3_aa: CASSWDGVRDGYTF; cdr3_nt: TGTGCCAGCAGTTGGGACGGAGTGCGGGATGGCTACACCTTC
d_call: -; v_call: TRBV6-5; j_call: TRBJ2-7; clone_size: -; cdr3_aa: CASSYSRTGNYEQYF; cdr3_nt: TGTGCCAGCAGTTACTCGAGGACTGGTAACTACGAGCAGTACTTC
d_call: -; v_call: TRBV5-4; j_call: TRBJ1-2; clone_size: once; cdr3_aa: CASSFPGALTF; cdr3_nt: TGTGCCAGCAGCTTTCCAGGGGCGCTGACCTTC
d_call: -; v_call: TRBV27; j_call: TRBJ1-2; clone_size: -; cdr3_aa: CASSLSGRGYGYTF; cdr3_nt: TGTGCCAGCAGTTTATCAGGAAGGGGTTATGGCTACACCTTC
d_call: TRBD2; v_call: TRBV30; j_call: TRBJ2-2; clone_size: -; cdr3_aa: CAWSARQDLRLAGATGELFF; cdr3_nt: TGTGCCTGGAGTGCCCGACAAGATCTTAGACTAGCGGGAGCAACCGGGGAGCTGTTTTTT
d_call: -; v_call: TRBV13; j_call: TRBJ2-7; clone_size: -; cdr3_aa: CASSGGPPYEQYF; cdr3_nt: TGTGCCAGCAGCGGAGGGCCCCCTTACGAGCAGTACTTC
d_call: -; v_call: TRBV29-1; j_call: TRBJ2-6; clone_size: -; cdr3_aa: CSVDDFGRPGGANVLTF; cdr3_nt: TGCAGCGTCGACGACTTCGGACGTCCGGGCGGGGCCAACGTCCTGACTTTC
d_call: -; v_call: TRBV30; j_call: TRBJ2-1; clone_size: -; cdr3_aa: CAWSVIGEQFF; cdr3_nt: TGTGCCTGGAGTGTAATAGGAGAGCAGTTCTTC
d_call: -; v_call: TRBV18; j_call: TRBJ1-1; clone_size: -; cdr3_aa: CASSSDRKNTEAFF; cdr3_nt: TGTGCCAGCTCATCGGACAGAAAGAACACTGAAGCTTTCTTT
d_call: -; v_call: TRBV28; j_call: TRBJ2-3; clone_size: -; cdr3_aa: CATAATGSTDTQYF; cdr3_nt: TGTGCCACCGCCGCGACGGGGAGCACAGATACGCAGTATTTT
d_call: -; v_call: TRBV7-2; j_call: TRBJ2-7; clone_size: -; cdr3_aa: CASSLGAYEQYF; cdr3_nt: TGTGCCAGCAGCTTGGGGGCCTACGAGCAGTACTTC
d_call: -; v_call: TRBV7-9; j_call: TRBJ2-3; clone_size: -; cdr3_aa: CASSPAGAFTDTQYF; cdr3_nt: TGTGCCAGCAGCCCCGCAGGGGCCTTCACAGATACGCAGTATTTT
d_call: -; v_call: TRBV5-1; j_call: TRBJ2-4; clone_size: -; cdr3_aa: CASSLVAGNENIQYF; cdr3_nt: TGCGCCAGCAGCTTGGTGGCAGGGAATGAAAACATTCAGTACTTC
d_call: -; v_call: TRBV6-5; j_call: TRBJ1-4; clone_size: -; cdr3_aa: CASSSNRQEQLFF; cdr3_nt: TGTGCCAGCAGTTCAAACCGACAGGAGCAACTGTTTTTT
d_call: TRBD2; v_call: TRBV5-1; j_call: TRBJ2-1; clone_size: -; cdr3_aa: CASSRRLAGKNEQFF; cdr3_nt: TGCGCCAGCTCTCGGCGGCTAGCGGGGAAAAATGAGCAGTTCTTC
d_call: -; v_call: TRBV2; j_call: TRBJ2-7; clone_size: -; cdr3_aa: CASLEILASYEQYF; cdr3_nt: TGTGCCAGCTTGGAAATTTTGGCGTCCTACGAGCAGTACTTC
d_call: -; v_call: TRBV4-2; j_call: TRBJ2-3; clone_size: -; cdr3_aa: CASSQDLGILDTDTQYF; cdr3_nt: TGTGCCAGCAGCCAAGATCTAGGGATCCTGGACACAGATACGCAGTATTTT